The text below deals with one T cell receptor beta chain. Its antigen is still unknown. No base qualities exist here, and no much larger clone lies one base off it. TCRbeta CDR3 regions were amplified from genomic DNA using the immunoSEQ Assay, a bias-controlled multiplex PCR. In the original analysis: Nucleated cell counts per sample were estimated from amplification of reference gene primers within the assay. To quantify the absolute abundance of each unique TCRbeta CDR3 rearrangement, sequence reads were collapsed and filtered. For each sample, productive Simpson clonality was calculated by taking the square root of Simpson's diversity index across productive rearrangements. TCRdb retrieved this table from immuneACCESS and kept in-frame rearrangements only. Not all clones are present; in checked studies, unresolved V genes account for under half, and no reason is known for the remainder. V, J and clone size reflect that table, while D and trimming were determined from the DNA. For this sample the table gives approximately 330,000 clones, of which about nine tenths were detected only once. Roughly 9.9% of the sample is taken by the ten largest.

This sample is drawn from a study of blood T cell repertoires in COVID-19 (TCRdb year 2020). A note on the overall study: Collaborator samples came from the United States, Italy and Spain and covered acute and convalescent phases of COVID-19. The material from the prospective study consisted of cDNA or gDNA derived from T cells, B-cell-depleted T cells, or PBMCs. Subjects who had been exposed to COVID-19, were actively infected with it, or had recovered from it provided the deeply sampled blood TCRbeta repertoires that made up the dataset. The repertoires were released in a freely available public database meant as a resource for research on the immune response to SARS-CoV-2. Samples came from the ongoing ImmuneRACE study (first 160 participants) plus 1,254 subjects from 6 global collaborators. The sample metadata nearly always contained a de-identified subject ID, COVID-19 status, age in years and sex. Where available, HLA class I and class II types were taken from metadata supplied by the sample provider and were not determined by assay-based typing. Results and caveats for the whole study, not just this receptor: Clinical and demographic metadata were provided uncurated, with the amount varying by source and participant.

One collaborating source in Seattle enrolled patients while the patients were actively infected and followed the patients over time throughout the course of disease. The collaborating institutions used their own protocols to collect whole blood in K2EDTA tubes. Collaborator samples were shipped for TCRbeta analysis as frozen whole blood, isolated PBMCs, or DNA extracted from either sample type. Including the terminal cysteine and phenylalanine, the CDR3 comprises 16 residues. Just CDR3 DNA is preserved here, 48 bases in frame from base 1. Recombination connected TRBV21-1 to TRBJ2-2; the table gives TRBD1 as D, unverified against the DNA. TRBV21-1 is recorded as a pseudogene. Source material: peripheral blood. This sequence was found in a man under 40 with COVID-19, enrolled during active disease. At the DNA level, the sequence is TGTGCCAGCAGCAAAGAGACACGGTCCCCCACCGGGGAGCTGTTTTTT. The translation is CASSKETRSPTGELFF.